These T cell receptor beta chains were read from a single sample in a study of blood T cell repertoires in COVID-19. Repertoires were generated with immunoSEQ multiplex PCR, while TCRdb's copy carries only in-frame clones and drops some. Of almost 500,000 clones in the sample, 70% to 90% were seen once. The sample comprised PBMCs or T cells enriched from blood (not recorded which). These receptors all stem from a woman aged 60-75 years who had recovered from COVID-19. Each CDR3 is given without its conserved first and last residue.

v_gene	j_gene	CDR3aa
TRBV18	TRBJ1-4	ASSLGTVEKLF
TRBV6-2/TRBV6-3	TRBJ2-5	ASSNRGTRRETQY
TRBV5-1	TRBJ1-1	ASSLSPGTGDTEAF
TRBV28	TRBJ1-4	ASKNIRGLF
TRBV7-9	TRBJ2-2	AIRPGGQLNTGELF
TRBV4-1	TRBJ2-3	ASSHSPLGGPGDTQY
TRBV5-1	TRBJ2-1	ASSRGSSYNEQF
TRBV6-5	TRBJ1-1	ATVRDLNTEAF
TRBV19	TRBJ2-2	ASSRRGTGELF
TRBV10-2	TRBJ1-1	ASRADRGGTEAF
TRBV5-8	TRBJ2-7	ASSFKTVQSYEQY
TRBV28	TRBJ2-3	ASSLVGLAGATQY
TRBV10-3	TRBJ2-1	AIEGNRGNEQF
TRBV5-1	TRBJ2-1	ASSSGQLNEQF
TRBV27	TRBJ2-1	ASSRGQGSF
TRBV2	TRBJ2-2	ASSGSDRNTGELF
TRBV3-1/TRBV3-2	TRBJ2-7	ASSQQDLEQY
TRBV6-2/TRBV6-3	TRBJ2-2	ASSYSRRNTGELF
TRBV19	TRBJ2-6	ASSPGTLGGANVLT
TRBV25-1	TRBJ1-2	ASSELGTGGDGYT
TRBV5-4	TRBJ2-3	ASSLDTGGATDTQY
TRBV19	TRBJ1-2	ASMGQGSSDGYT